This T cell receptor beta chain was documented in a study of vaccination effects on CD4 cells after COVID-19. Study summary: After expansion with viral peptide pools in the ViraFEST assay, antigen-specific CD4+ T cells were sequenced. Regarding the study as a whole: Just 1 of 255 vaccine-induced clones in healthy recipients was cross-reactive.

Profiled with immunoSEQ multiplex PCR; TCRdb holds only in-frame clones, not every one. This table has around 50,000 clones, about 70% appearing once. As concerns this clone: The antigen is not known.

Upon completion of approximately ten days in culture, CD4+ T cells were isolated. Participants completed two doses of the BNT162b2 or mRNA-1273 vaccine. The study found no prior SARS-CoV-2 infection in the vaccine recipients, who tested negative for nucleocapsid antibodies. Germline lookup yields CDR1 SGHRS and CDR2 YFSETQ. The CDR3 loop spans 14 amino acids. The V and J ends lost 0 bases and 3 bases respectively, with 9 bases between them. The material was CD4+ T cells from PBMCs cultured without peptide, obtained after COVID-19 vaccination. This sequence joins TRBV5-1 and TRBJ1-2; tentative D call: TRBD1 (6 bases). The TCR originated in a human donor who received a COVID-19 vaccine. The CDR3 DNA reads TGCGCCAGCAGCTTGGACAGGGCGGACTATGGCTACACCTTC. It codes for CASSLDRADYGYTF.